This T cell receptor beta chain was sequenced during a study of monozygotic twins with cystic fibrosis listed by TCRdb under 2021. Looking at the study overall: Roughly 2.8 micrograms of fragmented DNA went through around 15 PCR cycles to produce barcoded libraries. The study compared TCR beta repertoires within and between 16 monozygotic twin pairs with cystic fibrosis to assess genetic influence on V and J gene usage. Ten female and six male twin pairs, aged about 2.0 to 36.4 years (median about 10 years) and mostly children and adolescents, were included in the cohort. Twins were ranked among about a thousand cohort participants for weight-for-height and FEVPerc (FEV1 disease centile) at the day of blood sampling. Data for three of the twin pairs had already been reported earlier in a different context.

This clone occurred once. The antigen it recognizes is unknown. Base quality data are lacking; no much larger clone is found one base away. Overall study results and their limits: Simpson clonality tended to be low (median approximately 0.0095), which suggests a naive-dominated repertoire, although clonality was higher in the most severely affected patients. The cohort was small, and the number of shared CDR3s showed no association with age, concordance or disease severity. Sharing of nucleotide-identical clonotypes was significantly greater within monozygotic CF twin pairs than between unrelated CF individuals (P = 0.000026, Mann-Whitney). In 13 of 16 pairs, V gene usage most closely resembled the co-twin's, and the same held for J usage in 8 of 16 pairs, a pattern suggesting genetic constraints.

The twin pairs came from the European Cystic Fibrosis Twin and Sibling Study Cohort, which recruited patients from 150 or so CF clinics across 14 European countries. Zygosity and CFTR genotype were verified in-house, and zygosity was tested by multiplex PCR of nine short tandem repeat loci. Peripheral blood was sampled from each twin, with clinical parameters recorded on the day of blood sampling. Genomic DNA was isolated from peripheral blood cells with phenol/chloroform and kept in TE buffer at 4 degrees C. Including cysteine and phenylalanine, the CDR3 has 12 amino acids. Here the CDR3 DNA is all that survives: 36 bases in frame from base 1. V is reduced by 4 bases and J by 6 bases, leaving a spacing of 8 bases between them. CDR1 and CDR2, looked up from the germline V gene, are SGHNT and YENEEA. TCR beta CDR3 regions were amplified by multiplex PCR using the immunoSEQ immune profiling system, following the manufacturer's instructions. Sequencing was performed on an Illumina NextSeq system. Concerning the study's data processing: The immunoSEQ Analyzer platform handled processing of the sequence data, and clonality was calculated by taking the square root of Simpson's index of productive rearrangements. Similarity in V and J usage was measured by Jensen-Shannon distance, and OLGA was used to compute CDR3 generation probabilities. Shared CDR3 sequences were searched against the immuneACCESS database (August 2020) and VDJdb (December 2020). Sourced from immuneACCESS, this table was stored by TCRdb with only in-frame sequences that have V and J called. A share of the clones is absent; for the studies checked, an unresolved V gene accounts for under half, and the remainder has no known explanation. V, J and clone size are taken as reported in that table, and D and trimming were inferred from the DNA itself. This sample holds approximately 23,000 clones; more than 75% were observed only once. Clones ranked in the top ten supply over 1% of the sample.

The chain uses TRBV11-3 and TRBJ2-3, with the D gene not clear enough to name. This TCR was sampled from a woman aged 25-40 years with cystic fibrosis. The sample comprised blood. DNA sequence: TGTGCCAGCAGCTCCCAGGACGATACGCAGTATTTT. The translation is CASSSQDDTQYF.